This paragraph covers one TCR beta chain sequence. This specimen comes from a study of OX40 agonist ivuxolimab in advanced cancers. This CDR3 region has 14 residues. The germline CDR1 and CDR2 sequences are SGDLS and YYNGEE. V dropped 1 base and J dropped 1 base, with 8 bases sitting between them. Only in-frame clones appear in the TCRdb table, and some are missing; sequencing was by immunoSEQ multiplex PCR. The sample consists of about 70,000 clones, around 86% of them appearing once. Sequenced here: CD4+ or CD8+ T cells sorted from blood, sampled in a trial of the OX40 agonist ivuxolimab. This rearrangement joins TRBV9 to TRBJ1-1; possible D gene TRBD1, 6 bases. The TCR comes from an adult with an advanced solid tumor such as melanoma, head and neck, liver or kidney cancer. The CDR3 region has the DNA TGTGCCAGCAGCGTATCGGGACAGAACACTGAAGCTTTCTTT. Its translation: CASSVSGQNTEAFF.